Listed below are T cell receptor beta chains from one sample, sequenced in a study of breast tumors, draining lymph nodes, adjacent tissues. TCRdb re-called the multiplex PCR reads with MiXCR, one entry per CDR3 protein. Among fewer than 200,000 distinct CDR3 sequences listed, around a third were seen once. The source material was axillary lymph node tissue. These receptors were collected from a female donor with breast cancer. Some clones in this sample may be carry-over from other donors' samples. Each CDR3 is given with its conserved first and last residue. D genes are given only for firm matches. Clone size is not always given. Where it is, it says once, few, many or a class for expanded clones.

>TRBV5-1|-|TRBJ2-7|-
CDSSFYICSARREIYEQYF
-
>TRBV4-1|many|TRBJ1-2|-
CASSQDRGSYGYTF
TGCGCCAGCAGCCAAGATAGGGGGAGCTATGGCTACACCTTC
>TRBV5-1|-|TRBJ1-6|TRBD1
CASSQTGGRSPLHF
TGCGCCAGCAGCCAGACAGGGGGCCGATCCCCCCTCCACTTT
>TRBV19|many|TRBJ1-5|-
CASSIEGPINQPQHF
TGTGCCAGTAGTATAGAGGGACCTATCAATCAGCCCCAGCATTTT
>TRBV7-9|-|TRBJ1-3|-
CASSSRDENTIYF
TGTGCCAGCAGCTCCCGGGATGAAAACACCATATATTTT
>TRBV12-3/TRBV12-4|-|TRBJ2-1|TRBD1
CASSLGQVASSEQFF
TGTGCCAGCAGTTTGGGACAGGTTGCATCGAGTGAGCAGTTCTTC
>TRBV7-9|many|TRBJ1-2|TRBD1
CASSLVAADRSYGYTF
TGTGCCAGCAGCTTAGTGGCCGCGGACAGGAGCTATGGCTACACCTTC
>TRBV5-8|many|TRBJ1-2|-
CASSLDEGYGYTF
TGTGCCAGCAGCTTGGATGAGGGTTACGGCTACACCTTC
>TRBV9|many|TRBJ1-3|TRBD1
CASSPKGQGVAGNTIYF
TGTGCCAGCAGCCCGAAAGGACAGGGGGTAGCTGGAAACACCATATATTTT
>TRBV12-3/TRBV12-4|-|TRBJ2-7|-
CASSLAPISAGLKENYEQYF
TGTGCCAGCAGTTTAGCGCCCATCTCCGCGGGCCTTAAGGAGAACTACGAGCAGTACTTC
>TRBV27|once|TRBJ1-1|-
CASAGRGNTEAFF
TGTGCCAGCGCGGGGAGGGGGAACACTGAAGCTTTCTTT
>TRBV9|many|TRBJ1-2|-
CASSGGGDGYTF
TGTGCCAGCAGCGGGGGAGGGGATGGCTACACCTTC
>TRBV7-9|many|TRBJ2-5|TRBD2
CASSSARTSGGENQETQYF
TGTGCCAGCAGCTCGGCCCGGACTAGCGGGGGGGAAAACCAAGAGACCCAGTACTTC
>TRBV10-2|-|TRBJ2-1|-
CAGSQDREVSSYNEQFF
TGTGCCGGCAGCCAAGATCGGGAAGTGAGCTCCTACAATGAGCAGTTCTTC
>TRBV4-1|many|TRBJ2-7|-
CASSRTDSYEQYF
TGCGCCAGCAGCCGGACTGATTCCTACGAGCAGTACTTC
>TRBV9|many|TRBJ2-1|TRBD2
CASSLVAGGGEQFF
TGTGCCAGCAGCCTAGTGGCCGGGGGGGGTGAGCAGTTCTTC
>TRBV29-1|many|TRBJ2-2|TRBD2
CTGGAGPGELFF
TGCACCGGGGGGGCCGGTCCCGGGGAGCTGTTTTTT
>TRBV7-8|many|TRBJ1-6|-
CASSDRSRGSYNSPLHF
TGTGCCAGCAGTGACAGGTCGCGCGGCTCCTATAATTCACCCCTCCACTTT
>TRBV24-1|many|TRBJ2-3|-
CASGDSSTDTQYF
TGTGCCAGCGGGGACAGTAGCACAGATACGCAGTATTTT
>TRBV10-3|many|TRBJ1-3|TRBD1
CAIRSTGGGNTIYF
TGTGCCATCAGATCGACAGGGGGAGGAAACACCATATATTTT
>TRBV12-3/TRBV12-4|many|TRBJ2-5|-
CASSFNRFQETQYF
TGTGCCAGCAGTTTTAACAGGTTTCAAGAGACCCAGTACTTC
>TRBV11-2|many|TRBJ2-7|TRBD1
CASSLDLVGTGDYEQYF
TGTGCCAGCAGCTTAGATCTGGTCGGGACAGGGGACTACGAGCAGTACTTC
>TRBV6-1|many|TRBJ1-5|-
CATQLGENQPQHF
TGTGCCACCCAGTTAGGGGAAAATCAGCCCCAGCATTTT
>TRBV10-3|many|TRBJ2-6|-
CAISDIVTGLGANVLTF
TGTGCCATCAGTGATATAGTTACAGGGTTAGGGGCCAACGTCCTGACTTTC
>TRBV24-1|once|TRBJ1-2|-
CATSDWSTTNYGYTF
TGTGCCACCAGTGATTGGAGTACCACGAACTATGGCTACACCTTC
>TRBV11-3|many|TRBJ2-7|-
CASSLGTPGAYEQYF
TGTGCCAGCAGCTTAGGTACCCCAGGGGCCTACGAGCAGTACTTC
>TRBV3-1|-|TRBJ2-2|-
CASSQRARKGAGELFF
TGTGCCAGCAGCCAAAGGGCCAGGAAAGGGGCCGGGGAGCTGTTTTTT
>TRBV7-6|many|TRBJ2-1|-
CASSLGTDFGNEQFF
-
>TRBV29-1|-|TRBJ2-7|TRBD2
CSVGTSGSYEQYF
TGCAGCGTTGGGACTAGCGGGAGTTACGAGCAGTACTTC
>TRBV14|few|TRBJ2-1|TRBD2
CASSQDLLAWRGGLNEQFF
TGTGCCAGCAGCCAAGATCTTCTCGCCTGGCGGGGGGGCCTCAATGAGCAGTTCTTC
>TRBV3-1|many|TRBJ2-3|TRBD1
CASSQDDRGRTDTQYF
TGTGCCAGCAGCCAAGATGACAGGGGGCGGACAGATACGCAGTATTTT
>TRBV6-4|many|TRBJ2-3|TRBD2
CASSDVGGVADTQYF
TGTGCCAGCAGTGACGTGGGAGGGGTTGCAGATACGCAGTATTTT
>TRBV16|many|TRBJ1-5|-
CASSLGIGDQPQHF
TGTGCCAGCAGCCTCGGTATAGGGGATCAGCCCCAGCATTTT
>TRBV9|many|TRBJ2-7|-
CASSVVLVTGLRYEQYF
TGTGCCAGCAGCGTAGTTCTGGTAACAGGCCTAAGGTACGAGCAGTACTTC
>TRBV2|many|TRBJ1-3|TRBD1
CASSDGGQSRGNTIYF
TGTGCCAGCAGTGATGGGGGACAGTCGCGTGGAAACACCATATATTTT
>TRBV28|-|TRBJ2-5|-
CASTADQETQYF
TGTGCCAGCACCGCGGACCAAGAGACCCAGTACTTC
>TRBV24-1|once|TRBJ1-4|-
CATPSRTNEKLFF
TGTGCCACCCCGTCGCGGACGAATGAAAAACTGTTTTTT
>TRBV5-4|many|TRBJ1-2|-
CASSPLTGGMFSDGYTF
TGTGCCAGCAGCCCCTTGACGGGGGGTATGTTTTCGGATGGCTACACCTTC
>TRBV7-8|many|TRBJ1-4|TRBD1
CASSLGQGKPEKLFF
TGTGCCAGCAGCTTGGGACAGGGGAAGCCTGAAAAACTGTTTTTT
>TRBV6-1|many|TRBJ1-6|-
CASTSRVGSPLHF
TGTGCCAGCACCTCGCGGGTGGGTTCACCCCTCCACTTT
>TRBV6-1|many|TRBJ1-5|-
CASSEEGWRQPQHF
TGTGCCAGCAGTGAGGAGGGCTGGCGTCAGCCCCAGCATTTT
>TRBV7-6|many|TRBJ1-5|TRBD1
CASSPRQGSNQPQHF
TGTGCCAGCAGCCCGAGACAGGGGAGCAATCAGCCCCAGCATTTT
>TRBV7-2|many|TRBJ2-3|-
CASSLPGRPDTQYF
TGTGCCAGCAGCTTGCCGGGAAGGCCAGATACGCAGTATTTT
>TRBV7-8|-|TRBJ2-1|-
CASSPGDSTDTQFF
TGTGCCAGCAGCCCCGGGGATAGCACAGATACGCAGTTCTTC
>TRBV19|many|TRBJ1-3|TRBD1
CASSPGQGVGGNTIYF
TGTGCCAGTAGTCCCGGACAGGGGGTCGGTGGAAACACCATATATTTT
>TRBV28|-|TRBJ2-2|TRBD2
CASSEPSGELTPNTGELLF
TGTGCCAGCAGTGAGCCTAGCGGGGAACTCACGCCGAACACCGGGGAGCTGCTTTTT
>TRBV5-8|few|TRBJ2-1|-
CASSFRRGPTYNEQFF
TGTGCCAGCAGCTTTAGACGCGGCCCTACCTACAATGAGCAGTTCTTC
>TRBV28|few|TRBJ1-2|-
CASSLVGRGYTF
TGTGCCAGCAGTTTAGTTGGTCGTGGCTACACCTTC
>TRBV4-1|many|TRBJ2-5|-
CASSQDLQEEETQYF
TGCGCCAGCAGCCAAGATTTACAGGAGGAAGAGACCCAGTACTTC
>TRBV7-9|many|TRBJ2-6|-
CASNLEGSGANVLTF
TGTGCCAGCAACCTGGAGGGTTCTGGGGCCAACGTCCTGACTTTC
>TRBV12-3/TRBV12-4|many|TRBJ1-2|-
CASSPGRNYGYTF
TGTGCCAGCAGTCCAGGGAGAAACTATGGCTACACCTTC
>TRBV7-9|-|TRBJ2-3|TRBD2
CASSPRGSGRGSTHTQYF
TGTGCCAGCAGCCCCCGTGGTAGCGGGAGGGGGAGCACACATACGCAGTATTTT
>TRBV25-1|many|TRBJ1-4|-
CASSDIGATNEKLFF
TGTGCCAGCAGTGATATAGGCGCAACTAATGAAAAACTGTTTTTT